This T cell receptor (beta chain) appears in the sequencing data of a study of blood T cell repertoires in COVID-19. Study at large: PBMCs, B-cell-depleted T cells, or T cells were the source of the cDNA or gDNA that made up the material.

The protocol was immunoSEQ multiplex PCR, while the TCRdb copy is restricted to in-frame clones and leaves out a portion. In the table there are around 300,000 clones, about 87% of which are singletons. The CDR3 runs 14 residues. V was shortened by 3 bases and J by 2 bases, with 8 bases between the two germline ends. Germline lookup yields CDR1 SNHLY and CDR2 FYNNEI. The receptor comes from a woman aged 50 to 60 who had recovered from COVID-19. The material sequenced was PBMCs or T cells enriched from blood (not recorded which). The chain couples TRBV2 to TRBJ1-5; D is unclear. The CDR3, as DNA: TGTGCCAGCAGTGATGTTTCAGGCAATCAGCCCCAGCATTTT. Translation gives CASSDVSGNQPQHF.